Sequencing of this T cell receptor (beta chain) was carried out in a study of T-cell reconstitution after alpha-beta-depleted transplantation in children. Findings of the study overall: As was reported, about two months after transplant, alpha-beta T cells came from several hundred expanded graft clones. It was newly produced T cells that mostly accounted for T-cell counts and diversity one year after transplant. Surviving recipient T cells and intrathymic progenitors accounted for some patients' high TCRbeta diversity at day 60.

V dropped 0 bases and J dropped 5; count of bases not matched to a gene: 10. CDR1 is LGHNA, CDR2 YNFKEQ, per germline. This CDR3 comprises 17 residues. On this clonotype: Its target is not known.

Unique molecular identifiers were built into the TCRbeta library. TCRdb recomputed calls from the PCR reads with MiXCR, one row per CDR3 protein. The data hold some 300,000 distinct CDR3 sequences, with about 7.3% observed a single time. The J gene is TRBJ2-3, the V gene TRBV4-2, with 8 positions matching TRBD2. Sequencing used peripheral blood, obtained 360 days after TCRalphabeta/CD19-depleted stem cell transplant. This TCR was recovered from a female patient between 2 and 15 years old who had a stem cell transplant for Fanconi anemia, so the T cells may come from the graft donor. The DNA of the CDR3 is TGTGCCAGCAGCCAAGATCTTAGCGGGGTCGAACTAGATACGCAGTATTTT. Translating it yields CASSQDLSGVELDTQYF.